This T cell receptor beta chain was retrieved from a study of blood T cell repertoires in COVID-19. As for the study in general: Nucleic acid was either cDNA or gDNA, and it came from T cells, B-cell-depleted T cells, or PBMCs.

The method was immunoSEQ multiplex PCR; TCRdb's version includes in-frame clones alone and lacks a portion of them. The sample consists of hundreds of thousands of clones, about 84% of them appearing once. This CDR3 spans 14 amino acids. Germline loops: CDR1 MDHEN, CDR2 SYDVKM. V trimming: 7 bases; J trimming: 0 bases; junction bases outside the gene matches: 3. The sequenced sample was PBMCs or T cells enriched from blood (not recorded which). The chain combines TRBV28 with TRBJ1-5; 7 positions match TRBD1. The sequence was obtained from a young man with acute COVID-19. The CDR3 DNA follows: TGTGCCAGCATTCAGGGGGTTAGCAATCAGCCCCAGCATTTT. Translation gives CASIQGVSNQPQHF.